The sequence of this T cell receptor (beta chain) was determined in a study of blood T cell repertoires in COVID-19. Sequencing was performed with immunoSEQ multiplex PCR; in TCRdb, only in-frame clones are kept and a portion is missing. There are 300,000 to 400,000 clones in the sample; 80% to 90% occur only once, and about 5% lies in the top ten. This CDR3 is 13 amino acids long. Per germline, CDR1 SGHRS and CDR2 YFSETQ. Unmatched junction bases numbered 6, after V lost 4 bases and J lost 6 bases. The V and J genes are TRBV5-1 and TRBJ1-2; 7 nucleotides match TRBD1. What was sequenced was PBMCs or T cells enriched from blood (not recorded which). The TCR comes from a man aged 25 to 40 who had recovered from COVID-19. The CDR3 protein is CASSLQGIDGYTF. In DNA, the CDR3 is TGCGCCAGCAGCCTACAGGGGATCGATGGCTACACCTTC.